The next 15 T cell receptor beta chains were all read from a single sample in a study of T cell responses to AZD1222 COVID-19 vaccine. Produced via immunoSEQ multiplex PCR; TCRdb's table is partial and in-frame only. This table holds 120,000 or so clones, approximately 90% found once. Specimen: peripheral blood, collected on day 0 of AZD1222 vaccination. These receptor sequences come from an adult in good health.

The V call is TRBV28, the J call TRBJ1-6; 9 bases are a match to TRBD1. Germline V lookup: CDR1 MDHEN, CDR2 SYDVKM. The ends lost 3 bases at V and 6 bases at J; junction bases unmatched: 6. The CDR3 has 16 amino acids. CDR3 nucleotides: TGTGCCAGCAGTTTCAATCCGGGACAGGGTAATTCACCCCTCCACTTT. Amino acid sequence: CASSFNPGQGNSPLHF.

V gene TRBV6-5 combines with J gene TRBJ2-3, with 11 bases that match TRBD2. V was pared by 8 bases and J by 5 bases, with 9 bases of the junction left unmatched. CDR1 MNHEY and CDR2 SVGAGI come from the germline V gene. This CDR3 spans 15 amino acids. The CDR3, as DNA: TGTGCCAGCGAAATCCTAGCGGGAGGTAAAGATACGCAGTATTTT. Encoded protein: CASEILAGGKDTQYF.

The chain carries TRBV5-1 and TRBJ1-4; 7 positions match TRBD1. CDR1 and CDR2 from the germline V gene are SGHRS and YFSETQ. The CDR3 spans 14 residues. V gave up 0 bases and J gave up 6 bases; unmatched junction bases: 2. The CDR3 DNA reads TGCGCCAGCAGCTTGGGACAGGGTTATGAAAAACTGTTTTTT. This encodes CASSLGQGYEKLFF.

The chain employs TRBV6-5 and TRBJ2-3, with TRBD2 identical over 11 bases. Trimming removed 6 bases from V and 1 base from J; junction bases left unmatched: 3. The CDR3 has 15 amino acids. Per germline, CDR1 MNHEY and CDR2 SVGAGI. The CDR3 loop is CASRRLAGRTDTQYF. The CDR3, as DNA: TGTGCCAGCAGGCGACTAGCGGGACGCACAGATACGCAGTATTTT.

The J gene is TRBJ2-7, the V gene TRBV14; D unclear. The CDR3 covers 13 residues. The V and J ends lost 4 bases and 2 bases respectively, with 9 bases between them. Germline V lookup: CDR1 SGHDN, CDR2 FVKESK. The CDR3 DNA reads TGTGCCAGCAGCCCGACGGGCCCCTACGAGCAGTACTTC. Protein product: CASSPTGPYEQYF. The variable domain in full, with the rest retrieved from reference TRBV14 and TRBJ2-7, is EAGVTQFPSHSVIEKGQTVTLRCDPISGHDNLYWYRRVMGKEIKFLLHFVKESKQDESGMPNNRFLAERTGGTYSTLKVQPAELEDSGVYFCASSPTGPYEQYFGPGTRLTVT.

The V call is TRBV10-2, the J call TRBJ1-1; 7 bases are a match to TRBD1. This CDR3 is 13 amino acids long. Germline V gives CDR1 WSHSY, CDR2 SAAADI. Trimming cost V 6 bases and J 4 bases; bases outside gene matches: 5. The CDR3 DNA is TGCGCCAGCAGAGACAGGGTGCCCACTGAAGCTTTCTTT. Its translation: CASRDRVPTEAFF.

This clone came up once. The chain carries TRBV28 and TRBJ2-1, with D uncertain. The CDR3 covers 11 residues. Germline V gives CDR1 MDHEN, CDR2 SYDVKM. Trimming removed 3 bases from V and 9 bases from J, with 6 bases in between. The CDR3 loop reads CASSLVVEQFF. CDR3 nucleotides: TGTGCCAGCAGTTTGGTGGTTGAGCAGTTCTTC.

The chain uses TRBV2 and TRBJ2-1; D possibly corresponds to TRBD1 (5 bases). Per germline, CDR1 SNHLY and CDR2 FYNNEI. V dropped 6 bases and J dropped 7 bases, with 10 bases sitting between them. CDR3 length: 12 residues. CDR3 region: CASRDMFNEQFF. The CDR3 DNA is TGTGCCAGCAGGGACATGTTTAATGAGCAGTTCTTC.

The gene calls are TRBV9 and TRBJ1-5; 11 positions match TRBD1. Germline CDR1 is SGDLS and CDR2 is YYNGEE. V lost 3 bases, J lost 0 bases, and 14 bases stayed unmatched. CDR3 length: 20 residues. The CDR3 bases are TGTGCCAGCAGCGGGAATCCGGGACAGGGGGATCGGTATAGCAATCAGCCCCAGCATTTT. Translated: CASSGNPGQGDRYSNQPQHF.

The chain employs TRBV6-5 and TRBJ2-3; D remains ambiguous. Between the trimmed V and J ends, which lost 7 bases and 2 bases, there was a span of 7 bases. The CDR3 loop spans 12 amino acids. Looked up from germline, CDR1 is MNHEY and CDR2 is SVGAGI. The DNA of the CDR3 is TGTGCCAGCATTTCGGACACAGATACGCAGTATTTT. This codes for CASISDTDTQYF.

The chain has TRBV28 and TRBJ1-5; unclear D gene. V was shortened by 6 bases and J by 1 base, with 13 bases between the two germline ends. The CDR3 has 15 amino acids. Germline V CDR1 and CDR2: MDHEN, SYDVKM. The CDR3 reads CASRPADSSNQPQHF. In DNA, the CDR3 is TGTGCCAGCAGGCCCGCCGATTCGAGCAATCAGCCCCAGCATTTT.

The chain combines TRBV7-9 with TRBJ1-2, with TRBD1 as a possible D gene (6 bases). Germline V lookup: CDR1 SEHNR, CDR2 FQNEAQ (reference sequence). The CDR3 is 15 residues long. Trimming left V 4 bases short and J 6 bases short, with 18 bases between. The CDR3 reads CASSSNTGGRDGYTF. DNA of the CDR3: TGTGCCAGCAGCTCAAATACTGGGGGCCGTGATGGCTACACCTTC.

This chain connects TRBV6-5 to TRBJ2-7; no definite D call. This CDR3 comprises 12 residues. Trimming stripped 5 bases from V and 2 bases from J, with 7 bases between. CDR1 and CDR2 (germline): MNHEY, SVGAGI. The CDR3 sequence is CASSPGTYEQYF. The CDR3 region has the DNA TGTGCCAGCAGTCCTGGAACCTACGAGCAGTACTTC.

The chain links TRBV11-2 to TRBJ1-1; D remains ambiguous. This CDR3 comprises 14 residues. V was clipped by 2 bases and J by 4 bases, with 11 bases between them. Germline-derived CDR1 and CDR2 are SGHAT and FQNNGV. CDR3 protein: CASSLSRGGTEAFF. CDR3 nucleotide sequence: TGTGCCAGCAGCTTAAGCCGTGGAGGCACTGAAGCTTTCTTT. The full variable domain, in which reference TRBV11-2 and TRBJ1-1 provide the parts outside the CDR3, is EAGVAQSPRYKIIEKRQSVAFWCNPISGHATLYWYQQILGQGPKLLIQFQNNGVVDDSQLPKDRFSAERLKGVDSTLKIQPAKLEDSAVYLCASSLSRGGTEAFFGQGTRLTVV.

This sequence joins TRBV2 and TRBJ2-7; D assignment may be TRBD1 or TRBD2 (6 bases each). The CDR3 spans 15 residues. Trimming removed 7 bases from V and 4 bases from J, with 20 bases in between. Germline V gene sequence: CDR1 SNHLY, CDR2 FYNNEI. The CDR3 region is CASTPGHGGLYEQYF. DNA of the CDR3: TGTGCCAGCACCCCCGGACACGGGGGCTTGTACGAGCAGTACTTC.